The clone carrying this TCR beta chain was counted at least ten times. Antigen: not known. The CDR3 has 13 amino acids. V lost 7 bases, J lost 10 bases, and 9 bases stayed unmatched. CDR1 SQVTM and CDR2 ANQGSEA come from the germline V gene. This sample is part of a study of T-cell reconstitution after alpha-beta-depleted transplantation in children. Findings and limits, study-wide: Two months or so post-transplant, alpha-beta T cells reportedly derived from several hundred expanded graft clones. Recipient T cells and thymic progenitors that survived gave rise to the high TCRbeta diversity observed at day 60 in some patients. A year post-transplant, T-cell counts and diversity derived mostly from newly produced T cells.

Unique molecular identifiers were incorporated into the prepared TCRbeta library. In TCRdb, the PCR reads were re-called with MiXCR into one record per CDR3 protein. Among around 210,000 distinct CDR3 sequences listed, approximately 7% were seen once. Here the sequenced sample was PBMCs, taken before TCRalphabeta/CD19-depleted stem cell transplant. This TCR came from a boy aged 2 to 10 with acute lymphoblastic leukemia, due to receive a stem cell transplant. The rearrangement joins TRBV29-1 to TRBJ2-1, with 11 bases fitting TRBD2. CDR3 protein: CSGGLAGGVEQFF. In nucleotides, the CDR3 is TGCAGCGGTGGACTAGCGGGTGGGGTAGAGCAGTTCTTC.